This is a list of T cell receptor beta chains from one sample in a study of blood T cell repertoires in COVID-19. Clones were sequenced by immunoSEQ multiplex PCR, and TCRdb holds only the in-frame ones, with some missing. This table has roughly 290,000 clones, approximately 90% appearing once. Material for sequencing was PBMCs or T cells enriched from blood (not recorded which). The receptors were sampled from a middle-aged woman who had recovered from COVID-19. Each CDR3 is given with its conserved first and last residue. D genes are given only for firm matches. A clone size is listed for some rows: how often the clone was seen (once, few, many), or a class if it is expanded.

>TRBV15|.|.|TRBJ1-6
TGTGCCACCAGCAGAGATAGGGGCTTTTCACCCCTCCACTTT
CATSRDRGFSPLHF
>TRBV5-4|.|.|TRBJ2-5
TGTGCCAGCAGCTTGGTAACCAGCGGAAATAGAAAAGAGACCCAGTACTTC
CASSLVTSGNRKETQYF
>TRBV7-2|.|.|TRBJ2-3
TGTGCCAGCAGCCCGGACTACCTTAGCACAGATACGCAGTATTTT
CASSPDYLSTDTQYF
>TRBV19|.|once|TRBJ1-4
TGTGCCAGTAGTATCTCGGGAGTTGCAACTAATGAAAAACTGTTTTTT
CASSISGVATNEKLFF
>TRBV7-9|TRBD2|.|TRBJ2-7
TGTGCCAGCAGCCCGACCGGGGGGACCTACGAGCAGTACTTC
CASSPTGGTYEQYF
>TRBV19|.|few|TRBJ1-4
TGTGCCAGTAGCAAAAGCGGGTTTAATGAAAAACTGTTTTTT
CASSKSGFNEKLFF
>TRBV6-5|.|once|TRBJ2-3
TGTGCCAGCAGTTACTCGAGTGGGGGCAGAGATACGCAGTATTTT
CASSYSSGGRDTQYF
>TRBV5-1|.|.|TRBJ1-3
TGCGCCAGCAGCCCGGACAACTCTGGAAACACCATATATTTT
CASSPDNSGNTIYF
>TRBV2|.|.|TRBJ1-4
TGTGCCAGCAGTGAAAATGGGTGGGGAGCTTATAATGAAAAACTGTTTTTT
CASSENGWGAYNEKLFF
>TRBV7-2|.|.|TRBJ2-3
TGTGCCAGCAGCTTAGCGACTGGGAGCACAGATACGCAGTATTTT
CASSLATGSTDTQYF
>TRBV28|TRBD1|few|TRBJ2-1
TGTGCCAGCAGCCCGTCCGGGACAGCCTCATACAATGAGCAGTTCTTC
CASSPSGTASYNEQFF
>TRBV5-1|TRBD1|.|TRBJ2-2
TGCGCCAGCAGCTCGAAACAGGGGGTTGACACCGGGGAGCTGTTTTTT
CASSSKQGVDTGELFF
>TRBV6-5|.|.|TRBJ2-4
TGTGCCAGCAGGAGGGAAGTCAAAAACATTCAGTACTTC
CASRREVKNIQYF
>TRBV19|.|.|TRBJ2-3
TGTGCCAGTAGTGGAGACAGAGTAGGGGCAGATACGCAGTATTTT
CASSGDRVGADTQYF
>TRBV7-9|.|.|TRBJ1-4
TGTGCCAGCAGCCAGGGACTGTCTAATGAAAAACTGTTTTTT
CASSQGLSNEKLFF
>TRBV5-1|.|once|TRBJ1-1
TGCGCCAGCCGACGGGAAAACATGAACACTGAAGCTTTCTTT
CASRRENMNTEAFF
>TRBV30|.|.|TRBJ2-1
TGTGCCTGGAGCCGACTAGTCCACTACAATGAGCAGTTCTTC
CAWSRLVHYNEQFF
>TRBV27|TRBD2|.|TRBJ2-1
TGTGCCAGCAGTTTAGCCTTAGCGGGAGAGAACAATGAGCAGTTCTTC
CASSLALAGENNEQFF
>TRBV12-3/TRBV12-4|.|.|TRBJ2-3
TGTGCCAGCAGTTTGAGGGATACGCAGTATTTT
CASSLRDTQYF
>TRBV20-1|TRBD2|few|TRBJ2-1
TGCAGTGCTAGTAGCGCACAGGGACTAGAATACAATGAGCAGTTCTTC
CSASSAQGLEYNEQFF
>TRBV4-1|TRBD2|once|TRBJ2-1
TGCGCCAGCAGCCAAGTTATGGGGGGACTAGCGGCGAACAATGAGCAGTTCTTC
CASSQVMGGLAANNEQFF
>TRBV28|TRBD2|once|TRBJ2-7
TGTGCCAGCAATATCGGGACTAGCGGGATGGACGAGCAGTACTTC
CASNIGTSGMDEQYF
>TRBV3-1/TRBV3-2|.|.|TRBJ1-6
TGTGCCAGCAGCCAAGAAAGAGGAAATTCACCCCTCCACTTT
CASSQERGNSPLHF
>TRBV27|.|.|TRBJ1-2
TGTGCCACCTGGGGGGATGGCTACACCTTC
CATWGDGYTF